This T cell receptor beta chain was retrieved from a study of blood T cell repertoires in COVID-19. Germline values: CDR1 LNHNV, CDR2 YYDKDF (reference sequence). V was pared by 0 bases and J by 5 bases, with 9 bases of the junction left unmatched. The CDR3 runs 17 residues. Only in-frame clones appear in the TCRdb table, and some are missing; sequencing was by immunoSEQ multiplex PCR. This repertoire shows about 110,000 clones, just over 85% found once; its top ten account for 2% to 2.5%. The sequenced material came from peripheral blood. The TCR originated in a human donor in a cohort sampled during active COVID-19. The gene calls are TRBV15 and TRBJ2-5, with 10 bases fitting TRBD2. CDR3 DNA: TGTGCCACCAGCAGAGATAAGCGGGAGGGCCGGTGGGAGACCCAGTACTTC. It translates to CATSRDKREGRWETQYF.